A selection of T cell receptor beta chains follows, all from one sample in a study of a mutant IDH1 vaccine in newly diagnosed glioma. Produced via immunoSEQ multiplex PCR; TCRdb's table is partial and in-frame only. In the table there are roughly 120,000 clones, around four fifths of which are singletons. Antigens for these TCRs are unknown. Sequenced material: PBMCs, taken from a glioma patient whose treatment included an IDH1 peptide vaccine. Receptors were obtained from a man aged 35 to 55 with glioma. The CDR3 runs from the conserved cysteine through the conserved F or W. D genes are given only for firm matches. Expanded clones are given a class, and other clones once, few, many or no size at all.

>TRBV19|TRBJ1-4|-|-
TGTGCCAGTAGTATTTGGGGTGAAAAACTGTTTTTT
CASSIWGEKLFF
>TRBV7-9|TRBJ2-7|-|-
TGTGCCAGCAGCCCGTGGGGGGAAGAACTCTACGAGCAGTACTTC
CASSPWGEELYEQYF
>TRBV11-3|TRBJ2-1|-|-
TGTGCCAGCAGCCCTAGGGGGGTACAGGGAAATGAGCAGTTCTTC
CASSPRGVQGNEQFF
>TRBV10-1|TRBJ1-4|TRBD1|-
TGCGCCAGCAGTGAGGGATCCGGGACAGGGGGCGCGGGAAAACTGTTTTTT
CASSEGSGTGGAGKLFF
>TRBV6-6|TRBJ1-6|-|-
TGTGCCAGCAGCAGGGAGTCAGGGGATAATTCACCCCTCCACTTT
CASSRESGDNSPLHF
>TRBV6-5|TRBJ2-7|TRBD2|-
TGTGCCAGCAGTTACTCACGGGGAGGGTACGAGCAGTACTTC
CASSYSRGGYEQYF
>TRBV6-5|TRBJ2-1|TRBD2|-
TGTGCCAGCAGCCCTAGCGGGGGGGCCGGAGAGCAGTTCTTC
CASSPSGGAGEQFF
>TRBV25-1|TRBJ1-1|TRBD1|-
TGTGCCAGCAGTGGTTACAGGGGCGTGAACACTGAAGCTTTCTTT
CASSGYRGVNTEAFF
>TRBV5-4|TRBJ2-5|-|-
TGTGCCAGCAGCTTGGGAACGGCTCAAGAGACCCAGTACTTC
CASSLGTAQETQYF
>TRBV4-1|TRBJ2-3|TRBD2|few
TGCGCCAGCAGCCCGTACCTGACTAGCGGGGCGTCCGCGGATACGCAGTATTTT
CASSPYLTSGASADTQYF
>TRBV18|TRBJ2-2|TRBD2|-
TGTGCCAGCTCACCTACTCATGGGACTACCAACACCGGGGAGCTGTTTTTT
CASSPTHGTTNTGELFF
>TRBV18|TRBJ2-2|-|-
TGTGCCAGCTCACCATGGGGTTCCGGGGAGCTGTTTTTT
CASSPWGSGELFF
>TRBV2|TRBJ2-7|TRBD1|-
TGTGCCAGCAGAACCGGACAGGGGGCCACCTACGAGCAGTACTTC
CASRTGQGATYEQYF
>TRBV10-3|TRBJ1-1|-|-
TGTGCCATCAGTGAAACGAGAGGGAACACTGAAGCTTTCTTT
CAISETRGNTEAFF
>TRBV18|TRBJ2-5|-|-
TGTGCCAGCTCACCACTCTCAGAGACCCAGTACTTC
CASSPLSETQYF
>TRBV11-2|TRBJ2-5|TRBD2|-
TGTGCCAGCAGCCTATTACTAGCGGGGGGGCAAGAGACCCAGTACTTC
CASSLLLAGGQETQYF
>TRBV6-5|TRBJ2-3|TRBD2|-
TGTGCCAGCAGCCGTAGCGGGAGGGTCCCAGATACGCAGTATTTT
CASSRSGRVPDTQYF
>TRBV25-1|TRBJ1-1|-|-
TGTGCCAGCAGTGAATCCTGGGATAGAAGAGACACTGAAGCTTTCTTT
CASSESWDRRDTEAFF
>TRBV30|TRBJ2-7|TRBD1|-
TGTGCCTGGAGTAAGGGGGCTTACGAGCAGTACTTC
CAWSKGAYEQYF
>TRBV5-6|TRBJ2-5|TRBD2|once
TGTGCCAGCAGCTGGTTTAGCGGGAGACAAGAAACCCAGTACTTC
CASSWFSGRQETQYF